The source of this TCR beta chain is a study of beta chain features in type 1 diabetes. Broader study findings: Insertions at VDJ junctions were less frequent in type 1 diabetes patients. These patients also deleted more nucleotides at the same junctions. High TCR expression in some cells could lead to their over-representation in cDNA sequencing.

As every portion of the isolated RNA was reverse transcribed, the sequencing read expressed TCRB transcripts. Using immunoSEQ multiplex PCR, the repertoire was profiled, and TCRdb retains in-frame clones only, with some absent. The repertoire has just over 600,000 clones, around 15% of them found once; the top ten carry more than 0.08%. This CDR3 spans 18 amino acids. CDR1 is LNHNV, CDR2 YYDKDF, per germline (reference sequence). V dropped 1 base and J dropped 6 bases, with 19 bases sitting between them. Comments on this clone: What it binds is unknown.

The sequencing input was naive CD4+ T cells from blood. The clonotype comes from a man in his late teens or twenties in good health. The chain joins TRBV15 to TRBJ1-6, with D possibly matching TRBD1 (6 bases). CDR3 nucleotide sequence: TGTGCCACCAGCAGAGGAGGAATGGGGGCCGGAGGTAATTCACCCCTCCACTTT. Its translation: CATSRGGMGAGGNSPLHF.